The next 7 T cell receptor beta chains were all read from a single sample in a study of T cell changes during pregnancy in multiple sclerosis. TCRdb keeps only in-frame clones here, not all; method: immunoSEQ multiplex PCR. The sample carries roughly 84,000 clones, over 85% recorded once. The source was peripheral blood, collected in the third trimester of pregnancy. These receptor sequences come from a female donor in good health, enrolled as a control in a pregnancy study.

The chain employs TRBV7-2 and TRBJ2-1; 15 bases fit TRBD2. The J segment lost 11 bases and the V segment lost 4 bases, leaving 3 bases of the junction unmatched. Per the germline V gene, CDR1 is SGHTA and CDR2 is FQGNSA. The CDR3 is made up of 14 amino acids. CDR3 sequence: CASSSGLAGGQQFF. The CDR3 DNA sequence: TGTGCCAGCAGCTCGGGACTAGCGGGAGGCCAGCAGTTCTTC.

V is TRBV5-1 and J is TRBJ2-7; 8 nucleotides match TRBD2. The V and J ends lost 5 bases and 0 bases, in that order; junction bases with no gene match: 7. The CDR3 totals 15 residues. Germline assignment: CDR1 SGHRS and CDR2 YFSETQ. The CDR3 DNA is TGCGCCAGCAGTCCAGGGACTAGAGGCTCCTACGAGCAGTACTTC. Translating it yields CASSPGTRGSYEQYF.

The V and J genes are TRBV12-5 and TRBJ2-2; TRBD2 agrees at 10 bases. CDR1 and CDR2 (germline): LGHNT, FRNRAP. This CDR3 is 16 amino acids long. V lost 3 bases and J lost 7; bases outside the gene matches: 8. CDR3 region: CASGFLASGSNGELFF. As DNA, the CDR3 is TGTGCTAGTGGTTTCCTGGCTAGCGGGAGTAACGGGGAGCTGTTTTTT.

CDR3 protein: CASSEGLAHLRKQFF. CDR3 DNA: TGTGCCAGCAGTGAAGGACTAGCCCATCTCAGGAAGCAGTTCTTC. The J gene is TRBJ2-1, the V gene TRBV6-1; TRBD2 matches at 7 bases. With V trimmed by 1 base and J by 11 bases, 11 bases remained unmatched. CDR3 length: 15 amino acids. Germline-derived CDR1 and CDR2 are MNHNS and SASEGT.

This clone is a singleton in its sample. J is TRBJ2-7 and V is TRBV4-2; 10 bases line up with TRBD2. Germline-derived CDR1 and CDR2 are LGHNA and YNFKEQ. The CDR3 is made up of 16 amino acids. Trimming removed 4 bases from V and 5 bases from J; junction bases left unmatched: 11. This CDR3 is CASSLYGTSESHEQYF. CDR3 in DNA: TGTGCCAGCAGCCTGTACGGGACTAGCGAGTCCCACGAGCAGTACTTC.

Here the CDR3 reads CASSPGTGTYEQYF. DNA of the CDR3: TGCGCCAGCAGCCCCGGGACAGGGACCTACGAGCAGTACTTC. This chain links TRBV10-1 with TRBJ2-7; TRBD1 aligns across 9 bases. After removal of 6 bases from V and 2 bases from J, the junction contained 5 bases not matched to a gene. The germline CDR1 and CDR2 sequences are WNHNN and SYGVQD (reference sequence). CDR3 length: 14 residues.

The chain is built from TRBV5-1 and TRBJ2-3, with 7 nucleotides matching TRBD2. CDR3 length: 16 residues. Per germline, CDR1 SGHRS and CDR2 YFSETQ. The J segment lost 1 base and the V segment lost 4 bases, leaving 9 bases of the junction unmatched. The CDR3 reads CASSPPSGGGTDTQYF. The CDR3 bases are TGCGCCAGCAGCCCACCTAGCGGAGGGGGCACAGATACGCAGTATTTT.